This TCR beta chain was captured by sequencing in a study of cytotoxic CD8 clonotypes in ibrutinib-treated CLL. Study-wide findings and caveats: A difference in sampling times existed between sustained-remission and progressing patients. Starting clonality was above that of age-matched healthy donors and tracked circulating CD8+ T-cell counts. Baseline levels were approached again at progression, after clonality had risen at ibrutinib response.

V was cut by 0 bases and J by 10 bases, with 11 bases left in between. Germline assignment: CDR1 SGHNT and CDR2 YYREEE (reference sequence). This CDR3 has 13 residues. Assay used: immunoSEQ multiplex PCR; TCRdb lists only in-frame clones, some missing. The data hold 300,000 to 400,000 clones, with about 61% observed a single time. As concerns this clone: Its antigen is still unknown.

The sequence was obtained from a human donor with chronic lymphocytic leukemia. This rearrangement joins TRBV5-4 to TRBJ2-1; D is unclear. Sequencing used PBMCs, obtained after 36 months of ibrutinib treatment. CDR3 residues: CASSLARQREQFF. In DNA, the CDR3 is TGTGCCAGCAGCTTGGCTCGGCAGAGGGAGCAGTTCTTC.